This TCR beta chain was captured in a study of CD8 T cells in Susac syndrome. The CDR3 length is 12 residues. Trimming stripped 7 bases from V and 3 bases from J, with 9 bases between. CDR1 and CDR2 from the germline V gene are SEHNR and FQNEAQ (reference sequence). The study sequenced TCR beta in blood CD8+ and CD4+ T cells. After extraction with the RNeasy kit, roughly 0.45 to 1 ug of the RNA was reverse transcribed using random hexamers. One entry per CDR3 protein, called by TCRdb with MiXCR from the immunoSEQ multiplex PCR reads. This table has roughly 150,000 distinct CDR3 sequences, about 95% appearing once.

The chain links TRBV7-9 to TRBJ1-1; D remains unclear. Sample: CD8+ T cells from PBMCs. This TCR was sampled from a human donor with multiple sclerosis. The CDR3 spells CASIGEYTEAFF. The CDR3 region has the DNA TGTGCCAGCATCGGCGAGTACACTGAAGCTTTCTTT.